The 6 T cell receptor beta chains below come from one sample, sequenced in a study of T cells after posttransplantation cyclophosphamide. Cyclophosphamide on days +3 and +4 followed busulfan-fludarabine conditioning and a marrow graft. Assay: immunoSEQ multiplex PCR; the TCRdb copy retains only in-frame clones and omits some. Recorded here are around 24,000 clones, with no singletons, and the ten leading clones hold about 1.8%. Here the sequenced sample was PBMCs, taken after allogeneic stem cell transplant with posttransplant cyclophosphamide. The receptor set was obtained from a young adult male patient who received an allogeneic stem cell transplant from a related donor, was CMV-positive, and had no GVHD. Some T cells may be graft donor cells.

At least ten counts were recorded for this clone. Here the CDR3 reads CASSQELGVLTGELFF. DNA of the CDR3: TGCGCCAGCAGCCAAGAATTAGGGGTTCTTACCGGGGAGCTGTTTTTT. This chain connects TRBV4-3 to TRBJ2-2; D is possibly TRBD1 (5 bases). The V end lost 0 bases, the J end lost 5 bases, and 13 bases lay between the germline ends. The CDR3 consists of 16 residues. CDR1 LGHNA and CDR2 YSLEER come from the germline V gene.

Ten or more counts support this clone. J is TRBJ2-7 and V is TRBV28; 8 bases align to TRBD1. The CDR3 runs 19 residues. Trimming cost V 1 base and J 3 bases; bases outside gene matches: 17. Germline CDR1 is MDHEN and CDR2 is SYDVKM. The CDR3 loop reads CASSLSTWIPGQVIYEQYF. In DNA form, the CDR3 reads TGTGCCAGCAGTTTATCAACCTGGATCCCGGGACAGGTAATCTACGAGCAGTACTTC.

This clone showed up many times. This chain links TRBV4-1 with TRBJ2-7, with 7 bases lining up with TRBD2. Unmatched junction bases numbered 9, after V lost 3 bases and J lost 4 bases. CDR1 is MGHRA, CDR2 YSYEKL, per germline. The CDR3 has 15 amino acids. CDR3 bases: TGCGCCAGCAGCCACCTGGTTGGCGGGAGATACGAGCAGTACTTC. The encoded protein is CASSHLVGGRYEQYF.

This clone was counted at least ten times. The gene calls are TRBV5-1 and TRBJ2-7, with D perhaps matching TRBD1 (6 bases). The CDR3 spans 13 residues. Trimming removed 4 bases at V and 5 bases at J, with 13 bases between. Germline V CDR1 and CDR2: SGHRS, YFSETQ. CDR3 DNA sequence: TGCGCCAGCAGCCCACAGGGATTTCACGAGCAGTACTTC. Amino acids: CASSPQGFHEQYF.

This clone has at least ten counts. The chain carries TRBV2 and TRBJ2-7; D might be TRBD1 (6 bases). The V and J ends lost 8 bases and 5 bases respectively, with 16 bases between them. Germline V gene lookup returns CDR1 SNHLY and CDR2 FYNNEI. The CDR3 length is 13 residues. CDR3 in DNA: TGTGCCAGCCAACAGGGTAGGCACAACGAGCAGTACTTC. This translates into CASQQGRHNEQYF.

The table lists this clone with many counts. This chain uses TRBV28 with TRBJ2-6; D unclear. Germline values: CDR1 MDHEN, CDR2 SYDVKM. V lost 8 bases to trimming and J lost 0 bases, with 8 bases between them. The CDR3 consists of 14 residues. The CDR3 spells CASGRISGANVLTF. The CDR3 bases are TGTGCCAGCGGCAGAATCTCTGGGGCCAACGTCCTGACTTTC.